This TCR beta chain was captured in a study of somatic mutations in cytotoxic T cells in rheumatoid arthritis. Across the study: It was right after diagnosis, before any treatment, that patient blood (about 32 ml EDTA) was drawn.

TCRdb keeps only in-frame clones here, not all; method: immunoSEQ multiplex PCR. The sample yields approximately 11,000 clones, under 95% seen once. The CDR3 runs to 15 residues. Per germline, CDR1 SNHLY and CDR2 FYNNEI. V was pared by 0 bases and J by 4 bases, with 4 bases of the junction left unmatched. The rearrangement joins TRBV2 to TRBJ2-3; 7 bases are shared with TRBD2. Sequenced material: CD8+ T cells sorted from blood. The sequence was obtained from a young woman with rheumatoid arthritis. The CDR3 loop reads CASSEAGGAPDTQYF. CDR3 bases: TGTGCCAGCAGTGAAGCGGGAGGGGCCCCAGATACGCAGTATTTT.